This T cell receptor (beta chain) was retrieved from a study of T cell responses to AZD1222 COVID-19 vaccine. A note on this clone: Its matching antigen is unknown.

Deletions cut 1 base from V and 3 bases from J, with 15 bases between. The CDR3 runs 16 residues. Germline CDR1 and CDR2: SGHVS and FNYEAQ. Here immunoSEQ multiplex PCR was the method, and the copy in TCRdb shows in-frame clones only, minus some. This sample yields about 110,000 clones, of which approximately 92% are seen a single time; 2% to 3% belongs to the top ten. General observations from the study: The span of vaccine-associated CD4 TCRs extended across spike, with dominance at 160-218 and 743-854. Spike-specific TCRs gained breadth and depth after people received two AZD1222 doses.

The sequence derives from an adult who received the AZD1222 COVID-19 vaccine. Material: peripheral blood, obtained 28 days after the second AZD1222 dose. This rearrangement joins TRBV7-6 to TRBJ1-2; D perhaps matches TRBD1 (5 bases). CDR3 residues: CASSLGPQGVYYGYTF. The DNA of the CDR3 is TGTGCCAGCAGCTTAGGACCGCAGGGCGTATACTATGGCTACACCTTC.